One sample yielded the 12 T cell receptor beta chains listed below, sequenced in a study of cytomegalovirus exposure and HLA in healthy donors. Data came from immunoSEQ multiplex PCR; TCRdb stores just in-frame clones and leaves some out. The sample consists of 300,000 to 400,000 clones, approximately 91% of them appearing once. Sequencing was carried out using PBMCs. The receptors derive from a man under 40 in good health and CMV-seronegative.

The chain joins TRBV19 to TRBJ2-5; tentatively, D is TRBD1 (5 bases). V was clipped by 3 bases and J by 4 bases, with 15 bases between them. This CDR3 spans 15 amino acids. Per germline, CDR1 LNHDA and CDR2 SQIVND (reference sequence). The CDR3 nucleotides read TGTGCCAGTAGTATTTTCCCAGGGAATGGAGAGACCCAGTACTTC. It translates to CASSIFPGNGETQYF.

This chain uses TRBV27 with TRBJ2-1; perhaps TRBD2 as D (5 bases). Germline-derived CDR1 and CDR2 are MNHEY and SMNVEV (reference sequence). The CDR3 loop spans 13 amino acids. The V end was cut by 6 bases, the J end by 9 bases, with 15 bases between. Here the CDR3 reads CASSLSWSGEQFF. The CDR3 coding sequence is TGTGCCAGCAGCCTAAGTTGGAGCGGTGAGCAGTTCTTC.

The CDR3 DNA sequence: TGTGCCAGCAGCTTAACGACAGGCGAAAAACTGTTTTTT. Residues: CASSLTTGEKLFF. This chain connects TRBV11-2 to TRBJ1-4, with TRBD1 as a possible D gene (6 bases). V was trimmed by 2 bases and J by 8 bases, leaving 9 bases between them. Germline V gene sequence: CDR1 SGHAT, CDR2 FQNNGV. This CDR3 contains 13 residues.

The rearrangement joins TRBV5-1 to TRBJ2-3; the D gene is possibly TRBD1 (6 bases). This CDR3 has 16 amino acids. The V end was cut by 4 bases, the J end by 0 bases, with 15 bases between. Per the germline V gene, CDR1 is SGHRS and CDR2 is YFSETQ. CDR3 coding DNA: TGCGCCAGCAGCCACCCGGACAGCGCCAGCACAGATACGCAGTATTTT. Translated, it gives CASSHPDSASTDTQYF.

The chain is built from TRBV4-3 and TRBJ2-7, with a possible D match to TRBD2 (6 bases). CDR3 length: 16 amino acids. V was clipped by 0 bases and J by 5 bases, with 17 bases between them. Germline V gene lookup returns CDR1 LGHNA and CDR2 YSLEER. CDR3 residues: CASSQDSGLLVHEQYF. The CDR3 nucleotides read TGCGCCAGCAGCCAAGACTCCGGACTATTAGTCCACGAGCAGTACTTC.

This chain uses TRBV27 with TRBJ2-7; D unclear. Deletions cut 2 bases from V and 3 bases from J, with 8 bases between. The CDR3 is made up of 13 amino acids. CDR1 MNHEY and CDR2 SMNVEV come from the germline V gene (reference sequence). CDR3 protein: CASSLTEDYEQYF. The DNA of the CDR3 is TGTGCCAGCAGTTTAACTGAGGACTACGAGCAGTACTTC.

This clone is a singleton in its sample. The V gene is TRBV9, the J gene TRBJ1-3, with unresolved D. Germline lookup yields CDR1 SGDLS and CDR2 YYNGEE. The CDR3 sequence is 15 residues long. V was pared by 0 bases and J by 1 base, with 8 bases between. The CDR3 protein is CASSVASGSGNTIYF. The CDR3 region has the DNA TGTGCCAGCAGCGTAGCCTCAGGATCTGGAAACACCATATATTTT.

The chain has TRBV15 and TRBJ2-7; 8 bases fit TRBD2. CDR3 length: 15 residues. V shed 0 bases, J shed 3 bases, and the junction held 4 bases outside the gene matches. Germline V lookup: CDR1 LNHNV, CDR2 YYDKDF (reference sequence). CDR3 coding DNA: TGTGCCACCAGCAGAGATCCGGCGGGGGGCTACGAGCAGTACTTC. It yields the protein CATSRDPAGGYEQYF.

V is TRBV7-9 and J is TRBJ1-2; a weak D match, TRBD1 (6 bases). The length of the CDR3 is 13 residues. V lost 4 bases, J lost 4 bases, and 10 bases lay in between. The germline CDR1 and CDR2 sequences are SEHNR and FQNEAQ (reference sequence). In DNA, the CDR3 is TGTGCCAGCAGCTCACAGGGCCCCTATGGCTACACCTTC. Protein product: CASSSQGPYGYTF.

The chain carries TRBV5-1 and TRBJ1-6; 10 bases agree with TRBD1. Per the germline V gene, CDR1 is SGHRS and CDR2 is YFSETQ. The CDR3 totals 14 residues. The V gene end was trimmed by 5 bases and the J gene end by 5 bases; junction bases not matched to a gene: 1. CDR3 sequence (DNA): TGCGCCAGCAGGGGGACAGGGGATAATTCACCCCTCCACTTT. It codes for CASRGTGDNSPLHF. Full variable domain (outside the CDR3, taken from reference TRBV5-1 and TRBJ1-6): KAGVTQTPRYLIKTRGQQVTLSCSPISGHRSVSWYQQTPGQGLQFLFEYFSETQRNKGNFPGRFSGRQFSNSRSEMNVSTLELGDSALYLCASRGTGDNSPLHFGNGTRLTVT.

This clone showed up just once. V usage is TRBV29-1 and J usage is TRBJ2-3; TRBD1 agrees at 7 bases. The germline V gene encodes CDR1 SQVTM and CDR2 ANQGSEA. V shed 7 bases, J shed 2 bases, and the junction held 9 bases outside the gene matches. The CDR3 length is 14 residues. The CDR3 nucleotides are TGCAGCGACAGGGACAGAGGATACACAGATACGCAGTATTTT. It is translated as CSDRDRGYTDTQYF.

CDR3 DNA sequence: TGTGCCAGCAGCTGGGACAGGGGAGTTAGGGAGCAGTACTTC. Amino acid sequence: CASSWDRGVREQYF. The chain couples TRBV7-2 to TRBJ2-7; 10 bases match TRBD1. Germline V lookup: CDR1 SGHTA, CDR2 FQGNSA. V was clipped by 4 bases and J by 7 bases; unmatched bases: 7. The CDR3 extends over 14 amino acids.